The 3 T cell receptor beta chains presented below share a single source sample, sequenced in a study of cytomegalovirus exposure and HLA in healthy donors. Researchers ran the PCR with 60 Vbeta and 13 Jbeta primers. The repertoire was sequenced with immunoSEQ multiplex PCR; TCRdb's copy has only in-frame clones and lacks some. The data contain about 130,000 clones, around 72% of them seen just once; the ten biggest clones take up around 4.7%. Source material: PBMCs. The receptors here all came from a young man in good health and CMV-seropositive.

The chain employs TRBV18 and TRBJ1-1, with D maybe TRBD1 (6 bases). This CDR3 contains 16 residues. V was trimmed by 4 bases and J by 8 bases, leaving 23 bases between them. The V gene's germline CDR1 is KGHSH and CDR2 LQKENI. CDR3 in DNA: TGTGCCAGCTCACGACTCGGGGGGGGGCCATATCCCGAAGCTTTCTTT. This gives the protein CASSRLGGGPYPEAFF.

The rearrangement joins TRBV6-1 to TRBJ1-3; D gene unclear. The germline gives CDR1 MNHNS, CDR2 SASEGT. The V end lost 0 bases, the J end lost 0 bases, and 12 bases lay between the germline ends. The CDR3 spans 17 residues. CDR3 sequence (DNA): TGTGCCAGCAGTGAAGCGCCTGTCGGGATCTCTGGAAACACCATATATTTT. Amino acid sequence: CASSEAPVGISGNTIYF.

The table lists this clone with a few counts. This sequence joins TRBV4-3 and TRBJ1-2; D remains unclear. This CDR3 has 14 residues. Trimming stripped 5 bases from V and 3 bases from J, with 13 bases between. Germline CDR1 is LGHNA and CDR2 is YSLEER. The CDR3 DNA is TGCGCCAGCAGCGTCGGGGAATACGACTATGGCTACACCTTC. This gives the protein CASSVGEYDYGYTF.